The 29 T cell receptor beta chains below were found in one sample sequenced in a study of post-analysis software for immune sequencing data. Study findings and constraints: TRBV5-6, TRBV5-1 and TRBV20-1 were among several TRBV segments more frequent in patients than controls.

Their recognized antigens are unknown. The TCR beta cDNA libraries carried unique molecular identifiers. TCRdb passed the PCR reads through MiXCR, listing each CDR3 protein once. Among roughly 400,000 distinct CDR3 sequences, roughly 40% were seen once, and the ten largest hold 7.5% to 8.5%. The sequencing input was blood. The receptors shown here come from a girl aged 2 to 9 with multiple sclerosis.

The chain couples TRBV5-1 to TRBJ2-7, with 9 bases matching TRBD1. Germline V CDR1 and CDR2: SGHRS, YFSETQ. This CDR3 is 15 amino acids long. Trimming removed 4 bases from V and 1 base from J; junction bases left unmatched: 6. CDR3 loop: CASSGRGTGSYEQYF. The CDR3 nucleotides read TGCGCCAGCAGCGGAAGAGGGACAGGGTCCTACGAGCAGTACTTC.

This sequence joins TRBV15 and TRBJ1-2; 9 bases match TRBD1. Germline V gives CDR1 LNHNV, CDR2 YYDKDF (reference sequence). The V and J ends lost 1 base and 4 bases, in that order; junction bases with no gene match: 1. This CDR3 is 14 amino acids long. CDR3 nucleotide sequence: TGTGCCACCAGCAGAGGACAGGGGGGCTATGGCTACACCTTC. Amino acids: CATSRGQGGYGYTF.

The gene calls are TRBV29-1 and TRBJ2-1; 12 bases line up with TRBD2. With V trimmed by 3 bases and J by 0 bases, 9 bases remained unmatched. The CDR3 runs 18 residues. The germline V gene has CDR1 SQVTM and CDR2 ANQGSEA. The CDR3 DNA reads TGCAGCGTTGATGGGGCTAGCGGGAGGGCCTACTCCTACAATGAGCAGTTCTTC. It yields the protein CSVDGASGRAYSYNEQFF.

This clonotype was counted only a few times. The chain carries TRBV20-1 and TRBJ2-5; D is undetermined. The CDR3 sequence is 11 residues long. Between the trimmed V and J ends, which lost 5 bases and 5 bases, there was a span of 9 bases. Germline loops: CDR1 DFQATT, CDR2 SNEGSKA (reference sequence). The CDR3 region is CSAPLPETQYF. Written as DNA, the CDR3 is TGCAGTGCTCCCCTCCCCGAGACCCAGTACTTC.

V is TRBV14 and J is TRBJ2-5, with D unclear. Germline loops: CDR1 SGHDN, CDR2 FVKESK. V was shortened by 1 base and J by 9 bases, with 21 bases between the two germline ends. There are 16 residues in the CDR3. The CDR3 DNA sequence: TGTGCCAGCAGCCAAGTGGGCAGCTCTACGGAGTGGGCCCAGTACTTC. This gives the protein CASSQVGSSTEWAQYF.

This clonotype was counted between two and nine times. The chain uses TRBV6-1 and TRBJ2-1, with 12 bases aligning to TRBD2. The germline V gene has CDR1 MNHNS and CDR2 SASEGT. The CDR3 loop spans 16 amino acids. The trim removed 3 bases at V and 9 bases at J, leaving 9 bases unmatched. In nucleotides, the CDR3 is TGTGCCAGCAGTGATCTAGCGGGAGGGCCGTGGGCTGAGCAGTTCTTC. This codes for CASSDLAGGPWAEQFF.

The chain has TRBV7-9 and TRBJ1-1, with 8 bases matching TRBD1. V was clipped by 6 bases and J by 4 bases; unmatched bases: 7. The CDR3 loop spans 14 amino acids. The germline CDR1 and CDR2 sequences are SEHNR and FQNEAQ (reference sequence). The CDR3 sequence is CASRDQGASTEAFF. The CDR3 DNA reads as TGTGCCAGCAGGGATCAGGGGGCTTCCACTGAAGCTTTCTTT.

The chain links TRBV6-6 to TRBJ1-2, with 10 bases that match TRBD1. The CDR3 contains 15 residues. Germline CDR1 is MNHNY and CDR2 is SVGAGI (reference sequence). The junction had 5 bases not matched to a gene; V was cut back by 5 bases and J by 2 bases. The CDR3 region has the DNA TGTGCCAGCAGTAGGGACAGGGGCCGAAACTATGGCTACACCTTC. This gives the protein CASSRDRGRNYGYTF.

This clonotype was seen only a few times. The genes are TRBV28 and TRBJ1-5; D is undetermined. CDR1 and CDR2 (germline): MDHEN, SYDVKM. The CDR3 has 15 residues. V was trimmed by 3 bases and J by 0 bases, leaving 9 bases between them. The CDR3, as DNA: TGTGCCAGCAGTTTGTGGGCGGCTAGCAATCAGCCCCAGCATTTT. This translates into CASSLWAASNQPQHF. Full variable domain (remainder filled in from reference TRBV28 and TRBJ1-5): DVKVTQSSRYLVKRTGEKVFLECVQDMDHENMFWYRQDPGLGLRLIYFSYDVKMKEKGDIPEGYSVSREKKERFSLILESASTNQTSMYLCASSLWAASNQPQHFGDGTRLSIL.

This chain connects TRBV5-5 to TRBJ2-7; possibly TRBD1 or TRBD2 for D (5 bases each). This CDR3 has 15 residues. V was clipped by 4 bases and J by 6 bases, with 20 bases between them. CDR1 is SGHKS, CDR2 YYEKEE, per germline (reference sequence). DNA of the CDR3: TGTGCCAGCAGCCCTCGGGGACCCGGATTTCGCGAGCAGTACTTC. Its translation is CASSPRGPGFREQYF. Full variable domain (rest looked up from reference TRBV5-5 and TRBJ2-7): DAGVTQSPTHLIKTRGQQVTLRCSPISGHKSVSWYQQVLGQGPQFIFQYYEKEERGRGNFPDRFSARQFPNYSSELNVNALLLGDSALYLCASSPRGPGFREQYFGPGTRLTVT.

The chain uses TRBV21-1 and TRBJ1-1. TRBV21-1 is an annotated pseudogene. The CDR3 runs to 16 residues. CDR3 sequence (DNA): TGTGCCAGCAGCCCCCTCCGGGCCCAGCCTCCCTTTGAAGCTTTCTTT. This encodes CASSPLRAQPPFEAFF.

This clonotype has just a few counts. This rearrangement joins TRBV20-1 to TRBJ2-5; 9 positions agree with TRBD2. Germline values: CDR1 DFQATT, CDR2 SNEGSKA (reference sequence). With 3 bases clipped from V and 11 bases from J, the junction kept 16 bases outside the gene matches. The CDR3 extends over 15 amino acids. The CDR3 spells CSASRREREVGEQYF. CDR3 DNA sequence: TGCAGTGCTAGTCGACGCGAGCGGGAGGTGGGAGAGCAGTACTTC.

This clonotype was counted only a few times. This chain links TRBV28 with TRBJ1-1; tentatively, D is TRBD1 (5 bases). The CDR3 is 14 residues long. The V end was cut by 2 bases, the J end by 1 base, with 8 bases between. Germline CDR1 MDHEN, CDR2 SYDVKM. Written as DNA, the CDR3 is TGTGCCAGCAGTTTAGGCGGACAGAACACTGAAGCTTTCTTT. Its translation is CASSLGGQNTEAFF. Together with reference TRBV28 and TRBJ1-1, the CDR3 gives the full variable domain: DVKVTQSSRYLVKRTGEKVFLECVQDMDHENMFWYRQDPGLGLRLIYFSYDVKMKEKGDIPEGYSVSREKKERFSLILESASTNQTSMYLCASSLGGQNTEAFFGQGTRLTVV.

The table lists this clonotype with a few counts. The chain uses TRBV12-3 or TRBV12-4 and TRBJ2-6, with D tentatively TRBD1 (7 bases). V lost 5 bases to trimming and J lost 0 bases, with 17 bases between them. CDR3 size: 18 residues. The CDR3 DNA follows: TGTGCCAGCAGTCAGCGCGGGACAGCACTCTCTGGGGCCAACGTCCTGACTTTC. Its protein is CASSQRGTALSGANVLTF.

This chain links TRBV5-1 with TRBJ1-4; D is undetermined. Trimming left V 1 base short and J 9 bases short, with 13 bases between. The CDR3 runs to 14 residues. Germline V CDR1 and CDR2: SGHRS, YFSETQ. CDR3 region: CASSLLRGDKKLFF. The CDR3, as DNA: TGCGCCAGCAGCTTGCTACGGGGTGATAAAAAACTGTTTTTT.

In DNA, the CDR3 is TGCGCCAGCAGCCAAACTGACAGGGAACGACAGCCCCAGCATTTT. As protein: CASSQTDRERQPQHF. V usage is TRBV4-3 and J usage is TRBJ1-5, with 7 bases that match TRBD1. Germline CDR1 is LGHNA and CDR2 is YSLEER. The V and J ends lost 2 bases and 7 bases, in that order; junction bases with no gene match: 8. The CDR3 runs to 15 residues.

Details on this clonotype: The germline gene is not matched at one end of the junction; a read error may be the cause. The chain is built from TRBV7-8 and TRBJ1-5; 7 bases are shared with TRBD1. The CDR3 is 14 amino acids. Germline CDR1 SGHVS, CDR2 FQNEAQ. This chain's CDR3 is CASSPRDSSQPQHF. CDR3 sequence (DNA): TGTGCCAGCAGCCCCCGGGACAGCAGTCAGCCCCAGCATTTT.

The chain employs TRBV10-3 and TRBJ1-6; D unresolved. From germline, CDR1 is ENHRY and CDR2 SYGVKD. Trimming stripped 2 bases from V and 8 bases from J, with 22 bases between. The CDR3 totals 18 residues. The CDR3 DNA follows: TGTGCCATCAGTGAGGGTGCGTCGAGGGCCTATATGGATTCACCCCTCCACTTT. Protein: CAISEGASRAYMDSPLHF.

The chain couples TRBV28 to TRBJ2-1; TRBD2 matches at 8 bases. The junction had 5 bases not matched to a gene; V was cut back by 8 bases and J by 8 bases. Per germline, CDR1 MDHEN and CDR2 SYDVKM. The CDR3 contains 12 residues. The CDR3 is CASASGRDEQFF. The CDR3 DNA reads TGTGCCAGCGCCAGCGGGAGAGATGAGCAGTTCTTC.

The table lists this clonotype with a few counts. The chain couples TRBV28 to TRBJ2-7, with 13 bases that match TRBD2. The CDR3 extends over 16 amino acids. Germline trimming cut 4 bases from V and 3 bases from J; bases unmatched to any gene: 6. Germline CDR1 MDHEN, CDR2 SYDVKM. CDR3 nucleotides: TGTGCCAGCAGTTCTGGACTAGCGGGAGTCGTCTACGAGCAGTACTTC. It encodes CASSSGLAGVVYEQYF.

This clonotype was picked up one time. The V gene is TRBV3-1, the J gene TRBJ2-5; D call uncertain. Near its end, the DNA agrees better with TRBJ2-7, so the J call may be wrong. The CDR3 covers 14 residues. Germline V gene lookup returns CDR1 LGHDT and CDR2 YNNKEL (reference sequence). CDR3 protein: CASSHRGFPYEQYF. The CDR3 nucleotides read TGTGCCAGCAGCCACCGTGGTTTCCCCTACGAGCAGTACTTC.

This clonotype has just a few counts. The V call is TRBV7-9, the J call TRBJ2-7; 12 bases are a match to TRBD2. Looked up from germline, CDR1 is SEHNR and CDR2 is FQNEAQ (reference sequence). V was clipped by 1 base and J by 4 bases; unmatched bases: 5. The CDR3 contains 16 residues. CDR3 loop: CASSLEGLAGYYEQYF. Written as DNA, the CDR3 is TGTGCCAGCAGCTTAGAGGGACTAGCGGGCTATTACGAGCAGTACTTC.

The chain employs TRBV14 and TRBJ1-5; unclear D gene. V dropped 0 bases and J dropped 10 bases, with 7 bases sitting between them. CDR3 size: 12 residues. The germline gives CDR1 SGHDN, CDR2 FVKESK. The CDR3 nucleotides read TGTGCCAGCAGCCAAGACGGTATACCCCAGCATTTT. The encoded protein is CASSQDGIPQHF.

This clonotype was seen a handful of times. V gene TRBV10-3 combines with J gene TRBJ1-4, with 7 bases matching TRBD1. The CDR3 length is 14 residues. Germline-derived CDR1 and CDR2 are ENHRY and SYGVKD. J lost 7 bases, V lost 2 bases, and 4 bases had no gene match. The CDR3 region has the DNA TGTGCCATCAGTGAGCCAGGGGGGGGTGAAAAACTGTTTTTT. Translated, it gives CAISEPGGGEKLFF.

This rearrangement joins TRBV12-3 or TRBV12-4 to TRBJ2-7; no clear D gene. V was trimmed by 3 bases and J by 3 bases, leaving 9 bases between them. The CDR3 is made up of 13 amino acids. The CDR3 here is CASSFEHRYEQYF. The CDR3 DNA is TGTGCCAGCAGTTTTGAACACCGCTACGAGCAGTACTTC.

This clonotype has just one count. J is TRBJ2-4 and V is TRBV15; 8 bases align to TRBD1. Germline V CDR1 and CDR2: LNHNV, YYDKDF (reference sequence). The CDR3 spans 18 residues. The trim removed 3 bases at V and 0 bases at J, leaving 10 bases unmatched. In nucleotides, the CDR3 is TGTGCCACCAGCAGGGACAGGGTCCGTAGTATAGCCAAAAACATTCAGTACTTC. This encodes CATSRDRVRSIAKNIQYF.

This chain links TRBV9 with TRBJ2-1; TRBD2 aligns across 13 bases. V trimming: 3 bases; J trimming: 8 bases; junction bases outside the gene matches: 5. CDR3 length: 15 residues. Looked up from germline, CDR1 is SGDLS and CDR2 is YYNGEE. CDR3 nucleotide sequence: TGTGCCAGCAGCGCCAGGACTAGCGGGGGCCATGAGCAGTTCTTC. Its protein is CASSARTSGGHEQFF.

This chain joins TRBV19 and TRBJ2-7; possibly TRBD2 for D (6 bases). Trimming took 6 bases from V and 0 from J, leaving 9 bases between them. Germline V gene lookup returns CDR1 LNHDA and CDR2 SQIVND (reference sequence). The CDR3 is made up of 13 amino acids. The CDR3 coding sequence is TGTGCCAGTAGGGCGGGGAGCTCCTACGAGCAGTACTTC. It specifies CASRAGSSYEQYF.

The genes are TRBV29-1 and TRBJ2-1; D ambiguous. The CDR3 has 13 amino acids. V lost 5 bases to trimming and J lost 0 bases, with 8 bases between them. The germline CDR1 and CDR2 sequences are SQVTM and ANQGSEA. This CDR3 is CSVFGVSYNEQFF. The CDR3 DNA reads as TGCAGCGTTTTTGGGGTCTCCTACAATGAGCAGTTCTTC.